A selection of T cell receptor beta chains follows, all from one sample in a study of blood T cell repertoires in COVID-19. Generated by immunoSEQ multiplex PCR, the TCRdb table keeps only in-frame clones and is missing some. The sample records 110,000 to 150,000 clones, about 80% being singletons. Sequenced sample: peripheral blood. Source of these receptors: a human donor in a cohort sampled during active COVID-19. Both conserved end residues are part of each CDR3. The D gene is left open where the match is weak. Where a row states a size, it is once, few, many or the class of an expanded clone; other rows omit it.

D,V,size,J,CDR3,DNA
.,TRBV5-1,.,TRBJ2-6,CASSLDGDPGANVLTF,TGCGCCAGCAGCTTGGACGGGGATCCAGGGGCCAACGTCCTGACTTTC
TRBD1,TRBV2,few,TRBJ1-6,CASSGDRDRSPLHF,TGTGCCAGCAGCGGGGACAGGGATCGGTCACCCCTCCACTTT
TRBD1,TRBV24-1,.,TRBJ2-3,CATSDLGGQGTDTQYF,TGTGCCACCAGTGATTTGGGGGGACAGGGAACAGATACGCAGTATTTT
.,TRBV21-1,.,TRBJ2-5,CANPRGGRSETQYF,TGTGCCAACCCGCGGGGGGGCAGGTCGGAGACCCAGTACTTC
TRBD1,TRBV28,.,TRBJ1-1,CASSFWTGGIEAFF,TGTGCCAGCAGTTTCTGGACAGGGGGTATTGAAGCTTTCTTT
TRBD1,TRBV19,.,TRBJ1-5,CASRAGGQPQHF,TGTGCCAGTAGGGCAGGGGGTCAGCCCCAGCATTTT
TRBD1,TRBV6-1,few,TRBJ1-1,CASSEYDRDTEAFF,TGTGCCAGCAGTGAGTACGACAGGGACACTGAAGCTTTCTTT
.,TRBV6-5,few,TRBJ1-2,CASSSRFGYTF,TGTGCCAGCAGTTCGCGCTTTGGCTACACCTTC
TRBD2,TRBV19,.,TRBJ2-1,CASIPPGGGDNEQFF,TGTGCCAGTATCCCACCGGGTGGGGGGGACAATGAGCAGTTCTTC
TRBD1,TRBV3-1/TRBV3-2,.,TRBJ2-2,CASSHLRQGAGELFF,TGTGCCAGCAGCCACTTACGACAGGGGGCCGGGGAGCTGTTTTTT
.,TRBV12-3/TRBV12-4,.,TRBJ1-2,CASSFSREDGYTF,TGTGCCAGCAGTTTCAGCAGGGAGGATGGCTACACCTTC
TRBD1,TRBV5-4,.,TRBJ1-2,CASSVTGGPGYTF,TGTGCCAGCAGCGTAACAGGGGGACCTGGCTACACCTTC
.,TRBV27,.,TRBJ2-5,CASSLLGRTQETQYF,TGTGCCAGCAGTTTATTGGGTCGGACACAAGAGACCCAGTACTTC
TRBD1,TRBV18,.,TRBJ2-7,CASSHPGTGYEQYF,TGTGCCAGCTCGCATCCCGGGACAGGGTACGAGCAGTACTTC
.,TRBV5-5,.,TRBJ1-2,CASSLVAARSGGYTF,TGTGCCAGCAGCTTGGTCGCAGCCCGCTCGGGGGGCTACACCTTC
.,TRBV6-5,.,TRBJ1-1,CASSPSGIEAFF,TGTGCCAGCAGTCCCTCCGGTATAGAAGCTTTCTTT
TRBD1,TRBV6-5,.,TRBJ1-1,CASRYSRGSDTEAFF,TGTGCCAGCAGATACTCCAGGGGGTCTGACACTGAAGCTTTCTTT
.,TRBV5-6,.,TRBJ1-2,CASTLGGFYGYTF,TGTGCCAGCACCCTGGGAGGATTCTATGGCTACACCTTC
.,TRBV10-3,.,TRBJ1-5,CAIGPAVDNQPQHF,TGTGCCATCGGGCCCGCCGTGGATAATCAGCCCCAGCATTTT
.,TRBV9,.,TRBJ2-2,CASSPGAGNTGELFF,TGTGCCAGCAGCCCGGGTGCGGGGAACACCGGGGAGCTGTTTTTT
TRBD2,TRBV6-4,.,TRBJ2-7,CASSDGGEEQYF,TGTGCCAGCAGTGACGGGGGGGAAGAGCAGTACTTC
TRBD1,TRBV15,.,TRBJ1-4,CATSRVPGQGGEKLFF,TGTGCCACCAGCAGAGTTCCAGGACAGGGGGGCGAAAAACTGTTTTTT
.,TRBV11-3,.,TRBJ2-1,CASSLMTPSSYNEQFF,TGTGCCAGCAGCTTAATGACACCGAGCTCCTACAATGAGCAGTTCTTC
TRBD1,TRBV7-2,.,TRBJ1-4,CASSLGSRTGGEKLFF,TGTGCCAGCAGCTTAGGGTCGAGGACAGGAGGGGAAAAACTGTTTTTT
.,TRBV3-1/TRBV3-2,.,TRBJ1-2,CASSHIQAGYTF,TGTGCCAGCAGCCACATCCAGGCTGGCTACACCTTC
TRBD1,TRBV27,.,TRBJ1-6,CASSLGQGNSPLHF,TGTGCCAGCAGTCTCGGACAGGGTAATTCACCCCTCCACTTT
.,TRBV28,.,TRBJ2-5,CASSFGGRETQYF,TGTGCCAGCAGTTTCGGGGGTAGGGAGACCCAGTACTTC
.,TRBV27,.,TRBJ1-4,CASSLSGGATNEKLFF,TGTGCCAGCAGTTTATCCGGGGGAGCGACTAATGAAAAACTGTTTTTT
TRBD2,TRBV7-9,.,TRBJ2-5,CASGRLAGTNWGQETQYF,TGTGCCAGCGGGAGACTAGCGGGAACCAACTGGGGGCAAGAGACCCAGTACTTC
.,TRBV6-5,.,TRBJ1-2,CASSYRDRDYGYTF,TGTGCCAGCAGTTACCGAGACAGAGACTATGGCTACACCTTC
TRBD1,TRBV29-1,.,TRBJ1-1,CSVVDRGTAFF,TGCAGCGTCGTCGACAGGGGAACGGCTTTCTTT
TRBD1,TRBV7-9,.,TRBJ1-1,CASSADRGKAFF,TGTGCCAGCAGCGCGGACAGGGGTAAAGCTTTCTTT
.,TRBV6-6,.,TRBJ2-1,CASVGGGNEQFF,TGTGCCAGCGTAGGCGGCGGCAATGAGCAGTTCTTC
.,TRBV5-6,.,TRBJ1-2,CASSLWQGVLVYGYTF,TGTGCCAGCAGCTTGTGGCAAGGGGTCCTCGTCTATGGCTACACCTTC
TRBD2,TRBV11-2,.,TRBJ2-7,CASSHGLAGPYSYEQYF,TGTGCCAGCAGCCATGGACTAGCGGGACCGTACTCCTACGAGCAGTACTTC
.,TRBV5-1,.,TRBJ2-1,CASSLQVYNEQFF,TGCGCCAGCAGCTTACAGGTTTACAATGAGCAGTTCTTC
TRBD1,TRBV5-6,once,TRBJ2-3,CASSPQGRADTQYF,TGTGCCAGCAGCCCACAGGGGCGGGCAGATACGCAGTATTTT
TRBD2,TRBV5-1,.,TRBJ2-1,CASSLEGPGRAEQFF,TGCGCCAGCAGCTTGGAAGGTCCGGGGAGGGCTGAGCAGTTCTTC
.,TRBV9,.,TRBJ1-1,CASSVRQTNTEAFF,TGTGCCAGCAGCGTAAGACAGACGAACACTGAAGCTTTCTTT
TRBD1,TRBV2,.,TRBJ1-1,CASSADRGRNTEAFF,TGTGCCAGCAGTGCGGACAGGGGTAGGAACACTGAAGCTTTCTTT
.,TRBV20-1,few,TRBJ2-7,CSASPRYEQYF,TGCAGTGCTAGTCCCCGCTACGAGCAGTACTTC
.,TRBV3-1/TRBV3-2,.,TRBJ2-2,CASSARGGSGELFF,TGTGCCAGCAGTGCAAGGGGGGGCAGCGGGGAGCTGTTTTTT
.,TRBV11-2,.,TRBJ2-3,CASSRVGSRDTQYF,TGTGCCAGCAGCCGGGTGGGTAGCCGGGATACGCAGTATTTT
.,TRBV7-9,.,TRBJ2-5,CASSSGGGSLAQYF,TGTGCCAGCAGCTCAGGCGGAGGATCCTTGGCCCAGTACTTC
.,TRBV11-2,few,TRBJ2-2,CASSPAVERRHGELFF,TGTGCCAGCAGCCCAGCCGTGGAACGGCGGCACGGGGAGCTGTTTTTT
.,TRBV5-1,.,TRBJ2-5,CASSLVVASETQYF,TGCGCCAGCAGCTTGGTGGTAGCTTCGGAGACCCAGTACTTC